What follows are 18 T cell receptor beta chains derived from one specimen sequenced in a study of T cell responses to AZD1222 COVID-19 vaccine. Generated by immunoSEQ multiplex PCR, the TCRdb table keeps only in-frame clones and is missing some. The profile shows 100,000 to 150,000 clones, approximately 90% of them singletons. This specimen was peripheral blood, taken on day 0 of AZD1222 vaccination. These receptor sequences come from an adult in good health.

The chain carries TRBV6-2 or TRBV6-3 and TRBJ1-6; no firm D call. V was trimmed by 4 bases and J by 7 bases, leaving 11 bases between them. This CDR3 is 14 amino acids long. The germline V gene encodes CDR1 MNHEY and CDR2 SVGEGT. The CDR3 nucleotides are TGTGCCAGCAGTTTCGACGGGAGAAATTCACCCCTCCACTTT. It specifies CASSFDGRNSPLHF.

In DNA form, the CDR3 reads TGCGCCAGCAGCTCGGACGGGAACGACAATGAGCAGTTCTTC. Protein sequence: CASSSDGNDNEQFF. The genes are TRBV5-1 and TRBJ2-1; a weak D match, TRBD2 (5 bases). In germline, CDR1 is SGHRS, CDR2 YFSETQ. The CDR3 is 14 residues long. Between the trimmed V and J ends, which lost 3 bases and 5 bases, there was a span of 12 bases.

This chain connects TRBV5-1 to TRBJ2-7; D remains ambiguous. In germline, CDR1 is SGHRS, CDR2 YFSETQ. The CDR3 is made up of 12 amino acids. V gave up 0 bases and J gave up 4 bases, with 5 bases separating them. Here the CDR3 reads CASSLDLYEQYF. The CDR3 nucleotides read TGCGCCAGCAGCTTGGACTTATACGAGCAGTACTTC.

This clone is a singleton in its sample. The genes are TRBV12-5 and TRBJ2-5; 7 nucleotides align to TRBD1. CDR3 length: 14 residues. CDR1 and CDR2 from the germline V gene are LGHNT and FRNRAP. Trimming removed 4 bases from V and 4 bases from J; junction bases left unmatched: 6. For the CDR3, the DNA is TGTGCTAGTGGTTCGGGACAGCCGGGAGAGACCCAGTACTTC. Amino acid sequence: CASGSGQPGETQYF. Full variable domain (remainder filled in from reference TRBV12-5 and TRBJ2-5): DARVTQTPRHKVTEMGQEVTMRCQPILGHNTVFWYRQTMMQGLELLAYFRNRAPLDDSGMPKDRFSAEMPDATLATLKIQPSEPRDSAVYFCASGSGQPGETQYFGPGTRLLVL.

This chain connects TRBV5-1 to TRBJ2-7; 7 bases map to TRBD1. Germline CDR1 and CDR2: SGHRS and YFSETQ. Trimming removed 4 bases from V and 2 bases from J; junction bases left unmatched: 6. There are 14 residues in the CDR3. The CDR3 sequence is CASSGDSHTYEQYF. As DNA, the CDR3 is TGCGCCAGCAGCGGGGACAGCCACACCTACGAGCAGTACTTC.

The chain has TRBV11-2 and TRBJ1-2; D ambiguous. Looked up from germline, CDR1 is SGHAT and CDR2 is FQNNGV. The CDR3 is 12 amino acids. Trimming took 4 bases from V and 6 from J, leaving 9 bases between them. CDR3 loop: CASSSYRHGYTF. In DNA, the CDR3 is TGTGCCAGCAGCTCCTATCGTCATGGCTACACCTTC. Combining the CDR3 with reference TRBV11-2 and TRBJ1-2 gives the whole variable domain EAGVAQSPRYKIIEKRQSVAFWCNPISGHATLYWYQQILGQGPKLLIQFQNNGVVDDSQLPKDRFSAERLKGVDSTLKIQPAKLEDSAVYLCASSSYRHGYTFGSGTRLTVV.

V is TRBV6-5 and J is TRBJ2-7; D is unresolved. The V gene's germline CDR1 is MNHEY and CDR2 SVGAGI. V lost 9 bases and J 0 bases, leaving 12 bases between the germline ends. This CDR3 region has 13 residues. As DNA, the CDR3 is TGTGCCAGTTCTGAGGACGGCTCCTACGAGCAGTACTTC. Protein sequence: CASSEDGSYEQYF.

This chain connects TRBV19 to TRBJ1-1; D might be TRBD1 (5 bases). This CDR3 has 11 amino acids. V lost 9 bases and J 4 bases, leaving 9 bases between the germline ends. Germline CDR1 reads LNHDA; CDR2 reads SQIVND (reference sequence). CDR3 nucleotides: TGTGCCAGCAGGGAGGGCACTGAAGCTTTCTTT. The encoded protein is CASREGTEAFF.

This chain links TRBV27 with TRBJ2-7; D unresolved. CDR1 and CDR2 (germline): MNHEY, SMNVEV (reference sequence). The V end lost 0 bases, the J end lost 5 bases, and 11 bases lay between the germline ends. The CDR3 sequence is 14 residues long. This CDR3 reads CASSLSGKFDEQYF. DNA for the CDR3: TGTGCCAGCAGTTTATCAGGGAAGTTTGACGAGCAGTACTTC.

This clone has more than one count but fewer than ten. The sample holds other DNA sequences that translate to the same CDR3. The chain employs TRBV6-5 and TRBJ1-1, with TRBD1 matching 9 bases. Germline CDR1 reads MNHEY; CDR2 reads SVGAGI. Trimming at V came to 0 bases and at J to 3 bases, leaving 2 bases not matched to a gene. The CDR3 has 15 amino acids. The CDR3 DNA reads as TGTGCCAGCAGTTACTCGAGGACAGGGGACACTGAAGCTTTCTTT. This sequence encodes CASSYSRTGDTEAFF.

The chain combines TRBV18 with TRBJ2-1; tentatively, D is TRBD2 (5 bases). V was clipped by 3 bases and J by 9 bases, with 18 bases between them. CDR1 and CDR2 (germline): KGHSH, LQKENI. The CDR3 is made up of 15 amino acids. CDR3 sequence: CASSPGLGGFGEQFF. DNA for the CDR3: TGTGCCAGCTCACCTGGGCTAGGAGGATTCGGTGAGCAGTTCTTC.

In nucleotides, the CDR3 is TGCGCCAGCAGCCAAGTATCCAGGATTTACACTGAAGCTTTCTTT. Its protein is CASSQVSRIYTEAFF. The V call is TRBV4-1, the J call TRBJ1-1; D unresolved. Germline V CDR1 and CDR2: MGHRA, YSYEKL. The CDR3 spans 15 residues. V dropped 1 base and J dropped 3 bases, with 12 bases sitting between them.

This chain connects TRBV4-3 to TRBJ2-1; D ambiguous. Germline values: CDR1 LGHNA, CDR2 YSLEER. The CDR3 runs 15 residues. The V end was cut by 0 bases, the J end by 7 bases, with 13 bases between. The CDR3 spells CASSQETPGWNEQFF. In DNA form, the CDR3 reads TGCGCCAGCAGCCAAGAAACTCCCGGTTGGAATGAGCAGTTCTTC.

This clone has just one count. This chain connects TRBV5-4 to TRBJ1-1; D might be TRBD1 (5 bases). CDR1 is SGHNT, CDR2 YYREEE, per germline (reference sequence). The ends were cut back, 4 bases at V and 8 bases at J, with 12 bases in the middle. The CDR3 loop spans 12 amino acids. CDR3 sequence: CASSPWAGEAFF. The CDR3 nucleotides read TGTGCCAGCAGCCCTTGGGCAGGGGAAGCTTTCTTT.

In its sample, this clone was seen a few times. The chain's CDR3 is CASHVGGQNTGELFF. CDR3 bases: TGTGCCAGTCACGTCGGGGGGCAAAACACCGGGGAGCTGTTTTTT. This chain uses TRBV19 with TRBJ2-2; D perhaps matches TRBD2 (7 bases). The CDR3 contains 15 residues. CDR1 LNHDA and CDR2 SQIVND come from the germline V gene (reference sequence). The V end lost 8 bases, the J end lost 2 bases, and 15 bases lay between the germline ends. Together with reference TRBV19 and TRBJ2-2, the CDR3 gives the full variable domain: DGGITQSPKYLFRKEGQNVTLSCEQNLNHDAMYWYRQDPGQGLRLIYYSQIVNDFQKGDIAEGYSVSREKKESFPLTVTSAQKNPTAFYLCASHVGGQNTGELFFGEGSRLTVL.

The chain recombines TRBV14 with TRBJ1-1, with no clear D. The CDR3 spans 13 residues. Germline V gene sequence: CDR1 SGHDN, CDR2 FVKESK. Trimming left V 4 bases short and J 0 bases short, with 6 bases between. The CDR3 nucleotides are TGTGCCAGCAGCCTCTCCCTGAACACTGAAGCTTTCTTT. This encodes CASSLSLNTEAFF.

As DNA, the CDR3 is TGCGCCAGCAGCTTGGTCCAGGGGCCCTACGAGCAGTACTTC. Protein sequence: CASSLVQGPYEQYF. The rearrangement uses TRBV5-1 and TRBJ2-7, with D possibly being TRBD1 (6 bases). The CDR3 is made up of 14 amino acids. Per the germline V gene, CDR1 is SGHRS and CDR2 is YFSETQ. V lost 0 bases and J 2 bases, leaving 9 bases between the germline ends.

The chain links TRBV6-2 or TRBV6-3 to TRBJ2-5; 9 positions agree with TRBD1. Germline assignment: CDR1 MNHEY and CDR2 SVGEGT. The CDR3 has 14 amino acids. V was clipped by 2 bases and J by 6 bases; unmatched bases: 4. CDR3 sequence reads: CASSYGQGSKTQYF. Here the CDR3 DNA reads TGTGCCAGCAGTTACGGACAGGGGTCGAAGACCCAGTACTTC.